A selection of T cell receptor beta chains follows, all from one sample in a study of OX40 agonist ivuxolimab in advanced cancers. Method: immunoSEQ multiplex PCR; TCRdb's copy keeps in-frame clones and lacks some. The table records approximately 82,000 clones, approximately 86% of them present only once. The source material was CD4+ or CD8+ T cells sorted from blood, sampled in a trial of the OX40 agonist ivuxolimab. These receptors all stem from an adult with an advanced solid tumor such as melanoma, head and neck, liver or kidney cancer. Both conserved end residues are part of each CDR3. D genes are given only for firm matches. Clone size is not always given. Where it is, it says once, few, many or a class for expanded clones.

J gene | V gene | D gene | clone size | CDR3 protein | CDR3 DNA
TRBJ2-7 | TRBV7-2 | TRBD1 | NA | CASSSTGAVHEQYF | TGTGCCAGCAGCTCGACAGGGGCGGTACACGAGCAGTACTTC
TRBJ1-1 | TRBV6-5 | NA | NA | CASIPARAGVTEAFF | TGTGCCAGCATCCCCGCTAGGGCGGGGGTCACTGAAGCTTTCTTT
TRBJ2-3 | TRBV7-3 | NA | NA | CASSLQTASTDTQYF | TGTGCCAGCAGCTTGCAGACGGCTAGCACAGATACGCAGTATTTT
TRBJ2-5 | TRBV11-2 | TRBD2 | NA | CASSLVGGRAEETQYF | TGTGCCAGCAGCTTAGTTGGCGGGAGGGCCGAGGAGACCCAGTACTTC
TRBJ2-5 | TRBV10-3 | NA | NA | CAISESDSGNRVTQYF | TGTGCCATCAGTGAGTCCGACTCCGGAAACAGGGTTACCCAGTACTTC
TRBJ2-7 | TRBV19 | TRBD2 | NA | CASSIDPSGRVQYF | TGTGCCAGTAGTATAGATCCGAGCGGGAGGGTGCAGTACTTC
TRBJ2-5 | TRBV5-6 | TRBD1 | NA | CASSLRTGGGQETQYF | TGTGCCAGCAGCCTCCGGACAGGGGGAGGGCAAGAGACCCAGTACTTC
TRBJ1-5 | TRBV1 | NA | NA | CTSSQEQGGVGQPQHF | TGCACCAGCAGCCAAGAACAGGGTGGGGTTGGCCAGCCCCAGCATTTT
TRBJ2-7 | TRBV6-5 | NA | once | CASSYSRGVPPYEQYF | TGTGCCAGCAGTTACTCCCGCGGGGTGCCCCCCTACGAGCAGTACTTC
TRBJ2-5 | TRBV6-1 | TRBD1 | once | CASSQRDRVHETQYF | TGTGCCAGCAGCCAACGGGACAGGGTCCACGAGACCCAGTACTTC
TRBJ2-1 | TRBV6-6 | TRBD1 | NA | CASSSLDRGNNEQFF | TGTGCCAGCAGTTCATTGGACAGGGGCAACAATGAGCAGTTCTTC
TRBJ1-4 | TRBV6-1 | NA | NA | CASRLEGANEKLFF | TGTGCCAGCAGGCTTGAGGGAGCTAATGAAAAACTGTTTTTT
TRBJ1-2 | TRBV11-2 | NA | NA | CASSVGARGYTF | TGTGCCAGCAGCGTGGGGGCGCGAGGCTACACCTTC
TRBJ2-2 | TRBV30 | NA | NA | CAWTGDGNGELFF | TGTGCCTGGACTGGGGATGGTAACGGGGAGCTGTTTTTT